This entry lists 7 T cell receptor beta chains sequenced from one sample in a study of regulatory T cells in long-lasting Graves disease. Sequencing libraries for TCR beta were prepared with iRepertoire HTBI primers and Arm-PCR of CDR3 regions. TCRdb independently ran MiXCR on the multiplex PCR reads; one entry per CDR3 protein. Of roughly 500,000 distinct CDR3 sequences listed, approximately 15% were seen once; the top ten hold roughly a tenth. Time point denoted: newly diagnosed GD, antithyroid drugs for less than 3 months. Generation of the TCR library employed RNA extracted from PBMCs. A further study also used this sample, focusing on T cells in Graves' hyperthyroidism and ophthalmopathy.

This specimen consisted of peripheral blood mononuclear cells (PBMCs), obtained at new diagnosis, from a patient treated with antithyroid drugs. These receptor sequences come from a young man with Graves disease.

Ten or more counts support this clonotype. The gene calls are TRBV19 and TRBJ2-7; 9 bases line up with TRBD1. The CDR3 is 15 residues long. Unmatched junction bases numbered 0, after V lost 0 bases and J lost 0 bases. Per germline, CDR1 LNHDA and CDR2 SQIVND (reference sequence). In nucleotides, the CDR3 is TGTGCCAGTAGTATAGAACAGGGGGCCTCCTACGAGCAGTACTTC. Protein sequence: CASSIEQGASYEQYF.

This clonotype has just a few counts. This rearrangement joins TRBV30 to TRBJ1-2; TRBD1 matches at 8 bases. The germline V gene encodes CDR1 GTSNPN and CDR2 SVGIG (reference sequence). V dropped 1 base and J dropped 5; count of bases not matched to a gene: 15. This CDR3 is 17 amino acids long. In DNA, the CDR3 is TGTGCCTGGAGTGCCGGGACAGGTGGGACTGGACCGTATGGCTACACCTTC. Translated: CAWSAGTGGTGPYGYTF.

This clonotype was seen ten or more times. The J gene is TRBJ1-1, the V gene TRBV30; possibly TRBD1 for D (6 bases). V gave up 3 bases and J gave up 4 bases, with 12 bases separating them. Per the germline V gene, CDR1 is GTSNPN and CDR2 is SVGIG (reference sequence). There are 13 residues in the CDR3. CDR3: CAWRGDMGTEAFF. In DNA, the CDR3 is TGTGCCTGGAGGGGGGACATGGGCACTGAAGCTTTCTTT.

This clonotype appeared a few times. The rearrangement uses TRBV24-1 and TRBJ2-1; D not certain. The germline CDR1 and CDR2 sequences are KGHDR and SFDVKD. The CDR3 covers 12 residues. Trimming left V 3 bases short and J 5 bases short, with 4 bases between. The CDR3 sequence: CATSDRHNEQFF. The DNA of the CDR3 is TGTGCCACCAGTGATCGACACAATGAGCAGTTCTTC.

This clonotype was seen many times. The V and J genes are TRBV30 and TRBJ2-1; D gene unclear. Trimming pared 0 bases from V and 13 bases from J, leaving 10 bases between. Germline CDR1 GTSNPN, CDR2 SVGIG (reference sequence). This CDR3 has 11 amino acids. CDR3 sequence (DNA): TGTGCCTGGAGTGTTAGAATTGGTCAGTTCTTC. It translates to CAWSVRIGQFF.

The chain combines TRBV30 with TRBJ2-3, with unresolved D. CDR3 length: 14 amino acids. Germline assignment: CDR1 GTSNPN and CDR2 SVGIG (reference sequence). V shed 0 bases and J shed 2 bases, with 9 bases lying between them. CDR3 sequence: CAWSVRANTDTQYF. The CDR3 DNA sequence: TGTGCCTGGAGTGTACGCGCTAACACAGATACGCAGTATTTT.

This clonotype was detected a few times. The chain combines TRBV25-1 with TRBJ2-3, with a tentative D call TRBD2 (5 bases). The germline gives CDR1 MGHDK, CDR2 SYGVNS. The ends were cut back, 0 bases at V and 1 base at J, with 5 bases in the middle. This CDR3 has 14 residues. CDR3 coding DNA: TGTGCCAGCAGTGAATATAGCGGCACAGATACGCAGTATTTT. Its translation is CASSEYSGTDTQYF.